This T cell receptor (beta chain) was recorded in a study of post-analysis software for immune sequencing data. Study details: The disease courses spanned relapsing-remitting, secondary progressive and progressive-relapsing forms of multiple sclerosis.

The CDR3 has 12 residues. Per germline, CDR1 SGHKS and CDR2 YYEKEE (reference sequence). V lost 6 bases and J 2 bases, leaving 8 bases between the germline ends. Carried by the TCR beta cDNA libraries were unique molecular identifiers. Researchers reported 400,000 to 600,000 cDNA molecules coming from roughly 1 to 10 million T cells. Each CDR3 protein gets one entry after TCRdb re-called the PCR reads with MiXCR. The sample contains some 700,000 distinct CDR3 sequences, approximately 60% of which appear only once. General study points: Controls had significantly higher normalized Chao1 diversity than multiple sclerosis patients. Same-batch samples co-clustered strongly by F measure. TRBV segments more frequent in patients than in controls numbered a few and included TRBV5-6, TRBV5-1 and TRBV20-1.

For this clonotype: Its antigen remains unknown.

The sequence was collected from a girl aged 2 to 9 with multiple sclerosis. Sequencing was carried out using blood. The chain combines TRBV5-5 with TRBJ1-2; the D gene is possibly TRBD1 (5 bases). The CDR3 DNA is TGTGCCAGCAACCAGGGCAACTATGGCTACACCTTC. Its protein is CASNQGNYGYTF.